The 32 T cell receptor beta chains below were found in one sample sequenced in a study of spatial heterogeneity in lung cancer (dated by TCRdb to the late 2010s). Findings and caveats that apply to the study as a whole: A correlation was observed between the number of expanded intratumoral alpha and beta TCRs and the tumor nonsynonymous mutation count.

The library was obtained by 5' RACE. The run used a NextSeq 500. Through fastp at Q25 and MiXCR, TCRdb rebuilt clones from the public reads, retaining in-frame beta chains. Identical CDR3 protein sequences are pooled into one entry, listed with their most common genes and DNA. This sample has around 2,700 distinct CDR3 sequences in its table, and around 6% of those were observed once. 9.2% of the sample is held by the ten biggest clonotypes. The label giving this sample's time point can be read as: sample taken at primary tumor resection. No antigen has been identified for these receptors. This material consisted of lung tumor tissue, taken at surgery. These receptor sequences come from a male donor with early-stage non-small cell lung cancer.

This clonotype ranks as medium-sized. This chain connects TRBV29-1 to TRBJ2-1, with 10 bases aligning to TRBD2. The germline CDR1 and CDR2 sequences are SQVTM and ANQGSEA. The CDR3 extends over 16 amino acids. Trimming cost V 2 bases and J 5 bases; bases outside gene matches: 9. The CDR3 DNA reads TGCAGCGTTGAACGGTCTAGCGGGGGCCGGAACAATGAGCAGTTCTTC. Its translation: CSVERSSGGRNNEQFF.

In this sample, this clonotype is medium-sized. The rearrangement links TRBV28 to TRBJ2-7; 7 bases line up with TRBD2. The CDR3 extends over 17 amino acids. V was clipped by 3 bases and J by 0 bases; unmatched bases: 11. Germline CDR1 is MDHEN and CDR2 is SYDVKM. Here the CDR3 reads CASSFTLADTSSYEQYF. The CDR3 nucleotides are TGTGCCAGCAGTTTTACTCTAGCGGATACTAGCTCCTACGAGCAGTACTTC.

This clonotype was recorded at least ten times. This chain connects TRBV20-1 to TRBJ1-5; no clear D. The CDR3 loop spans 12 amino acids. The V end was cut by 7 bases, the J end by 4 bases, with 11 bases between. CDR1 and CDR2 (germline): DFQATT, SNEGSKA (reference sequence). The CDR3: CSVMTDNQPQHF. In DNA form, the CDR3 reads TGCAGTGTTATGACGGATAATCAGCCCCAGCATTTT.

The chain combines TRBV6-5 with TRBJ1-1, with D possibly TRBD1 on 5 matching bases. The length of the CDR3 is 17 residues. Germline V gene data show CDR1 as MNHEY and CDR2 as SVGAGI. Trimming took 0 bases from V and 0 from J, leaving 14 bases between them. The CDR3 loop reads CASSYSRTPNMNTEAFF. CDR3 nucleotide sequence: TGTGCCAGCAGTTACTCGAGGACACCTAACATGAACACTGAAGCTTTCTTT.

This clonotype is labeled medium-sized (0.01 to 0.1%). This rearrangement joins TRBV7-2 to TRBJ1-4, with 9 bases aligning to TRBD1. The CDR3 loop spans 15 amino acids. Germline-derived CDR1 and CDR2 are SGHTA and FQGNSA. The trim removed 4 bases at V and 3 bases at J, leaving 3 bases unmatched. CDR3 loop: CASSWDRAANEKLFF. CDR3 bases: TGTGCCAGCAGCTGGGACAGGGCAGCTAATGAAAAACTGTTTTTT. The whole variable domain, remainder taken from reference TRBV7-2 and TRBJ1-4, is GAGVSQSPSNKVTEKGKDVELRCDPISGHTALYWYRQSLGQGLEFLIYFQGNSAPDKSGLPSDRFSAERTGGSVSTLTIQRTQQEDSAVYLCASSWDRAANEKLFFGSGTQLSVL.

By share, this clonotype counts as medium-sized. The chain has TRBV29-1 and TRBJ1-1; 7 positions match TRBD1. Germline assignment: CDR1 SQVTM and CDR2 ANQGSEA. V was clipped by 6 bases and J by 10 bases; unmatched bases: 8. The CDR3 runs 11 residues. CDR3 DNA sequence: TGCAGCGTCACAGGGGCCGGTACAGCTTTCTTT. It encodes CSVTGAGTAFF.

This clonotype rates as medium-sized. This chain connects TRBV27 to TRBJ1-2, with 7 bases identical to TRBD1. Trimming cost V 5 bases and J 7 bases; bases outside gene matches: 7. The germline V gene encodes CDR1 MNHEY and CDR2 SMNVEV (reference sequence). CDR3 length equals 13 residues. DNA of the CDR3: TGTGCCAGCAGTGAAGGACAGGAACGTGGCTACACCTTC. Amino acids: CASSEGQERGYTF.

This clonotype was detected many times. The chain uses TRBV25-1 and TRBJ2-7; either TRBD1 or TRBD2 may supply D (5 bases each). Germline V gene data show CDR1 as MGHDK and CDR2 as SYGVNS. The CDR3 loop spans 15 amino acids. Trimming took 2 bases from V and 0 from J, leaving 11 bases between them. CDR3 region: CASSEIGDLSYEQYF. The CDR3 DNA sequence: TGTGCCAGCAGTGAAATCGGGGACCTCTCCTACGAGCAGTACTTC.

Ten or more counts support this clonotype. The chain couples TRBV6-4 to TRBJ2-3; TRBD2 matches 7 bases. Unmatched junction bases numbered 11, after V lost 4 bases and J lost 1 base. In germline, CDR1 is MRHNA, CDR2 SNTAGT. The CDR3 contains 17 residues. The CDR3 is CASSARGASGRTDTQYF. The DNA of the CDR3 is TGTGCCAGCAGTGCCCGAGGGGCTAGCGGCCGCACAGATACGCAGTATTTT.

The V gene is TRBV30, the J gene TRBJ1-2, with D unresolved. This CDR3 has 12 amino acids. Germline V gene lookup returns CDR1 GTSNPN and CDR2 SVGIG (reference sequence). V lost 1 base, J lost 2 bases, and 5 bases lay in between. The chain's CDR3 is CAWSGQNYGYTF. The CDR3, as DNA: TGTGCCTGGAGTGGGCAGAACTATGGCTACACCTTC.

The V call is TRBV29-1, the J call TRBJ1-2; no reliable D call. The CDR3 is 9 residues long. With 4 bases removed from V and 4 bases from J, the gap between germline ends came to 1 base. Germline CDR1 reads SQVTM; CDR2 reads ANQGSEA. For the CDR3, the DNA is TGCAGCGTTGCCTATGGCTACACCTTC. Protein sequence: CSVAYGYTF.

This clonotype was detected only a few times. The CDR3 DNA reads as TGTGCCAGCACGTCTAGCGGGGCGCAAGCCGCCAGAGAAGATACGCAGTATTTT. Encoded protein: CASTSSGAQAAREDTQYF. The V gene is TRBV28, the J gene TRBJ2-3; TRBD2 matches 9 bases. This CDR3 region has 18 residues. The germline V gene encodes CDR1 MDHEN and CDR2 SYDVKM. V lost 7 bases to trimming and J lost 5 bases; unmatched junction nucleotides: 19.

Judged by abundance, this clonotype is medium-sized. The V gene is TRBV28, the J gene TRBJ2-1, with TRBD2 as a possible D gene (7 bases). V dropped 2 bases and J dropped 6 bases, with 8 bases sitting between them. The CDR3 covers 13 residues. Germline-derived CDR1 and CDR2 are MDHEN and SYDVKM. The CDR3 reads CASSLGGANEQFF. Here the CDR3 DNA reads TGTGCCAGCAGTTTAGGGGGGGCCAATGAGCAGTTCTTC. The full variable domain, completed using reference TRBV28 and TRBJ2-1, is DVKVTQSSRYLVKRTGEKVFLECVQDMDHENMFWYRQDPGLGLRLIYFSYDVKMKEKGDIPEGYSVSREKKERFSLILESASTNQTSMYLCASSLGGANEQFFGPGTRLTVL.

This clonotype is categorized as medium-sized. The V call is TRBV7-9, the J call TRBJ2-3; perhaps TRBD2 as D (6 bases). This CDR3 has 17 amino acids. Trimming took off 7 bases at V and 4 bases at J, with 24 bases between the two ends. Germline CDR1 SEHNR, CDR2 FQNEAQ (reference sequence). The CDR3 here is CASTFPLEVRGSDTQYF. The DNA for the CDR3 is TGTGCCAGCACCTTCCCCCTAGAGGTTCGGGGGTCAGATACGCAGTATTTT.

This clonotype is classed as medium-sized. The chain joins TRBV6-2 or TRBV6-3 to TRBJ2-7, with 9 bases identical to TRBD1. This CDR3 spans 14 amino acids. Germline loops: CDR1 MNHEY, CDR2 SVGEGT. Germline trimming cut 7 bases from V and 1 base from J; bases unmatched to any gene: 5. CDR3 DNA: TGTGCCAGCAACCACGGGACAGGGTCCTACGAGCAGTACTTC. The encoded protein is CASNHGTGSYEQYF.

By share of the sample, this clonotype is medium-sized. The chain has TRBV12-3 or TRBV12-4 and TRBJ2-1; the D is unclear. The length of the CDR3 is 15 residues. V lost 1 base to trimming and J lost 3 bases, with 10 bases between them. In DNA, the CDR3 is TGTGCCAGCAGTTTAGAGGCAGCGTTCTACAATGAGCAGTTCTTC. Its translation: CASSLEAAFYNEQFF.

Judged by abundance, this clonotype is medium-sized (0.01 to 0.1%). The chain joins TRBV18 to TRBJ1-2; 8 bases align to TRBD1. The CDR3 contains 16 residues. Trimming removed 2 bases from V and 3 bases from J; junction bases left unmatched: 8. In germline, CDR1 is KGHSH, CDR2 LQKENI. CDR3 sequence (DNA): TGTGCCAGCTCACCAAGGCCAGGGGGCGAATACTATGGCTACACCTTC. It is translated as CASSPRPGGEYYGYTF.

This clonotype qualifies as medium-sized (0.01 to 0.1%). J is TRBJ1-2 and V is TRBV29-1, with TRBD1 as a possible D gene (5 bases). Per the germline V gene, CDR1 is SQVTM and CDR2 is ANQGSEA. This CDR3 region has 12 residues. V was pared by 3 bases and J by 8 bases, with 13 bases between. The CDR3 region has the DNA TGCAGCGTTGAGGTGGGAAGGGGAGGCTACACCTTC. Residues: CSVEVGRGGYTF. The full variable domain, with the rest looked up from reference TRBV29-1 and TRBJ1-2, is SAVISQKPSRDICQRGTSLTIQCQVDSQVTMMFWYRQQPGQSLTLIATANQGSEATYESGFVIDKFPISRPNLTFSTLTVSNMSPEDSSIYLCSVEVGRGGYTFGSGTRLTVV.

This clonotype was counted ten times or more. The V call is TRBV2, the J call TRBJ2-1; TRBD2 matches 10 bases. From germline, CDR1 is SNHLY and CDR2 FYNNEI. The CDR3 runs 14 residues. V shed 7 bases, J shed 1 base, and the junction held 1 base outside the gene matches. The CDR3 protein is CASISGGSYNEQFF. As DNA, the CDR3 is TGTGCCAGCATTAGCGGGGGGTCCTACAATGAGCAGTTCTTC. Complete variable domain (other parts from reference TRBV2 and TRBJ2-1): EPEVTQTPSHQVTQMGQEVILRCVPISNHLYFYWYRQILGQKVEFLVSFYNNEISEKSEIFDDQFSVERPDGSNFTLKIRSTKLEDSAMYFCASISGGSYNEQFFGPGTRLTVL.

This clonotype ranks as medium-sized. Here the CDR3 DNA reads TGTGCCAGCAGTTTTAGCCTAGCGGGAATTTTAGGGCTGGGAAACATTCAGTACTTC. Protein sequence: CASSFSLAGILGLGNIQYF. V and J are TRBV6-5 and TRBJ2-4, with TRBD2 matching over 9 bases. The germline V gene has CDR1 MNHEY and CDR2 SVGAGI. This CDR3 comprises 19 residues. The junction had 19 bases not matched to a gene; V was cut back by 4 bases and J by 6 bases.

Sample share makes this clonotype large (0.1 to 1%). The J gene is TRBJ1-1, the V gene TRBV5-1; 7 positions agree with TRBD1. From germline, CDR1 is SGHRS and CDR2 YFSETQ. The trim removed 4 bases at V and 1 base at J, leaving 4 bases unmatched. The CDR3 spans 14 residues. CDR3 region: CASSRGQWNTEAFF. The CDR3 coding sequence is TGCGCCAGCAGCCGGGGACAGTGGAACACTGAAGCTTTCTTT.

Within the sample, this clonotype is medium-sized. The chain uses TRBV7-2 and TRBJ2-3; the D is unclear. Trimming removed 5 bases from V and 6 bases from J, with 9 bases in between. CDR3 length: 12 amino acids. Germline CDR1 SGHTA, CDR2 FQGNSA. The chain's CDR3 is CASSRVSDTQYF. The CDR3 bases are TGTGCCAGCAGCCGTGTGTCGGATACGCAGTATTTT.

This clonotype is labeled medium-sized. This chain joins TRBV20-1 and TRBJ1-1; 7 bases fit TRBD1. The germline gives CDR1 DFQATT, CDR2 SNEGSKA (reference sequence). This CDR3 contains 15 residues. V shed 6 bases and J 1 base; nucleotides not matched to a gene: 11. CDR3 loop: CSAANEWTGNTEAFF. CDR3 in DNA: TGCAGTGCCGCGAACGAATGGACAGGGAACACTGAAGCTTTCTTT.

By share, this clonotype ranks as medium-sized. The chain carries TRBV28 and TRBJ2-4; tentatively, D is TRBD1 (6 bases). The germline V gene has CDR1 MDHEN and CDR2 SYDVKM. Trimming pared 4 bases from V and 7 bases from J, leaving 8 bases between. This CDR3 is 12 amino acids long. CDR3 in amino acids: CASSWTENIQYF. CDR3 bases: TGTGCCAGCAGTTGGACAGAGAACATTCAGTACTTC.

By share of the sample, this clonotype is medium-sized. The chain uses TRBV7-6 and TRBJ2-3, with D possibly being TRBD1 or TRBD2 (5 bases each). The CDR3 runs to 15 residues. The germline V and J ends were trimmed by 5 bases and 5 bases, with 17 bases remaining between them. The germline gives CDR1 SGHVS, CDR2 FNYEAQ. The CDR3: CASSRGAGAIDTQYF. CDR3 nucleotides: TGTGCCAGCAGCCGAGGGGCTGGGGCCATAGATACGCAGTATTTT.

By sample share, this clonotype is medium-sized (0.01 to 0.1%). V gene TRBV20-1 combines with J gene TRBJ2-7, with 7 bases identical to TRBD2. J was trimmed by 5 bases and V by 3 bases; bases with no gene match: 19. Germline loops: CDR1 DFQATT, CDR2 SNEGSKA (reference sequence). This CDR3 is built from 17 residues. Written as DNA, the CDR3 is TGCAGTGCTAGGGGCTCGAGCGGGGCCCCTGGATTCGACGAGCAGTACTTC. Translation gives CSARGSSGAPGFDEQYF.

This rearrangement joins TRBV6-9 to TRBJ1-1; weak D call: TRBD1 (5 bases). Germline loops: CDR1 MNHGY, CDR2 SVAAGI. This CDR3 has 16 amino acids. The V and J ends lost 1 base and 1 base respectively, with 13 bases between them. The CDR3 protein is CASSYFRGAGNTEAFF. The CDR3 DNA sequence: TGTGCCAGCAGTTATTTTCGGGGCGCGGGGAACACTGAAGCTTTCTTT.

This clonotype showed up many times. The CDR3 loop reads CASSAKLAGGGHTQYF. The CDR3 DNA sequence: TGTGCCAGCAGCGCTAAACTAGCGGGGGGAGGACATACGCAGTATTTT. The J gene is TRBJ2-3, the V gene TRBV7-2, with TRBD2 matching over 12 bases. Per the germline V gene, CDR1 is SGHTA and CDR2 is FQGNSA. The CDR3 is 16 amino acids. The V segment lost 5 bases and the J segment 7 bases; nucleotides outside the gene matches: 10.

This clonotype counts as medium-sized. The chain recombines TRBV12-3 or TRBV12-4 with TRBJ2-7; perhaps D is TRBD1 or TRBD2 (5 bases each). Trimming removed 3 bases from V and 4 bases from J, with 10 bases in between. This CDR3 has 13 amino acids. Here the CDR3 DNA reads TGTGCCAGCAGTTTCGAGGGGACGTACGAGCAGTACTTC. It specifies CASSFEGTYEQYF.

This clonotype has a handful of counts. The J gene is TRBJ2-2, the V gene TRBV27; D is possibly TRBD2 (5 bases). Per the germline V gene, CDR1 is MNHEY and CDR2 is SMNVEV (reference sequence). Trimming removed 8 bases at V and 1 base at J, with 17 bases between. The CDR3 covers 16 residues. The CDR3 loop is CASGYTYSGNTGELFF. The CDR3 nucleotides are TGTGCCAGCGGATATACCTACAGCGGGAACACCGGGGAGCTGTTTTTT.

Judged by abundance, this clonotype is medium-sized. V and J are TRBV12-3 or TRBV12-4 and TRBJ2-2, with TRBD1 as a possible D gene (6 bases). Trimming shortened V by 1 base and J by 1 base, and 10 bases separated the two germline ends. This CDR3 comprises 16 residues. CDR3 residues: CASSLVGTRNTGELFF. The CDR3 DNA reads as TGTGCCAGCAGTTTAGTTGGGACAAGGAACACCGGGGAGCTGTTTTTT.

This clonotype appeared a few times. The chain recombines TRBV9 with TRBJ1-4; no clear D gene. The CDR3 is 10 amino acids. Trimming removed 3 bases at V and 17 bases at J, with 11 bases between. Germline V gene lookup returns CDR1 SGDLS and CDR2 YYNGEE. The CDR3 sequence is CASSAQRRFF. The DNA of the CDR3 is TGTGCCAGCAGCGCACAAAGACGTTTTTTT.